What follows describes a single T cell receptor (beta chain). The PCR contained 60 Vbeta and 13 Jbeta primers. Sequenced by immunoSEQ multiplex PCR; TCRdb stores in-frame clones only, minus some. The sample shows around 150,000 clones, approximately 80% of them seen only once. V was pared by 6 bases and J by 4 bases, with 5 bases of the junction left unmatched. CDR3 length equals 13 residues. The germline CDR1 and CDR2 sequences are MNHNS and SASEGT. This entry is derived from a study of cytomegalovirus exposure and HLA in healthy donors. This rearrangement joins TRBV6-1 to TRBJ1-2, with 7 bases that match TRBD1. This sequence was found in a woman between 45 and 65 years old in good health and CMV-seronegative. Sequencing used PBMCs. DNA for the CDR3: TGTGCCAGCAGGAGGGACAGCCCCTATGGCTACACCTTC. Its translation: CASRRDSPYGYTF.